This T cell receptor beta chain was profiled in a study of human T cells and chemical hapten exposure. About the study: Patients' scalps got diphenylcyclopropenone weekly throughout the approximately 25-week study.

V gave up 5 bases and J gave up 4 bases, with 7 bases separating them. The germline gives CDR1 SGHTA, CDR2 FQGTGA. This CDR3 region has 12 residues. This clonotype was counted only a few times. The library put unique molecular identifiers onto individual cDNA molecules. Each CDR3 protein gets one entry after TCRdb re-called the RACE reads with MiXCR. The sample comprises about 82,000 distinct CDR3 sequences, 13% of which are singletons, and roughly 5.9% rests with the top ten. Documented time point: patch test 3, about 24 weeks after DPC sensitization. Treatment of the sample: therapeutic diphenylcyclopropenone sensitization with weekly scalp DPC.

Here the sequenced sample was whole blood, taken in connection with sensitization to the hapten diphenylcyclopropenone (DPC). The TCR was taken from a woman aged 50 to 60 with alopecia areata. Some clones in this sample may be carry-over from other donors' samples. This sequence joins TRBV7-3 and TRBJ2-3; possibly TRBD1 for D (5 bases). CDR3 sequence (DNA): TGTGCCAGCAGCCCAGGGTCAGATACGCAGTATTTT. It is translated as CASSPGSDTQYF.